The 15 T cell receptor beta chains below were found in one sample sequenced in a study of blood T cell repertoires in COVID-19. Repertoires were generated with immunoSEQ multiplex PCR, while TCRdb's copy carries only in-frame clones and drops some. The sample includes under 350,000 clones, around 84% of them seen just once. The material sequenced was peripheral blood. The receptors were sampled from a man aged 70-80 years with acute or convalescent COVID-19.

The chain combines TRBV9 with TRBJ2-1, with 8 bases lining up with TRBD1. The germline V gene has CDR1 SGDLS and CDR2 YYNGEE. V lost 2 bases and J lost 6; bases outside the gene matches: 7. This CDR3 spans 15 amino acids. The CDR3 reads CASSVRQGSGNEQFF. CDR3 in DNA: TGTGCCAGCAGCGTCCGACAGGGGTCCGGCAATGAGCAGTTCTTC. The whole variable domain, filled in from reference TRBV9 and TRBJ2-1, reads DSGVTQTPKHLITATGQRVTLRCSPRSGDLSVYWYQQSLDQGLQFLIQYYNGEERAKGNILERFSAQQFPDLHSELNLSSLELGDSALYFCASSVRQGSGNEQFFGPGTRLTVL.

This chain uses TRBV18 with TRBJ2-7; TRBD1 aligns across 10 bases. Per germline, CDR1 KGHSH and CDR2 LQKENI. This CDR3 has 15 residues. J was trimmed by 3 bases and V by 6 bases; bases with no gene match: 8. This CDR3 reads CASSLDRGRVYEQYF. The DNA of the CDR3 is TGTGCCAGCTCCCTAGACAGGGGGCGCGTCTACGAGCAGTACTTC.

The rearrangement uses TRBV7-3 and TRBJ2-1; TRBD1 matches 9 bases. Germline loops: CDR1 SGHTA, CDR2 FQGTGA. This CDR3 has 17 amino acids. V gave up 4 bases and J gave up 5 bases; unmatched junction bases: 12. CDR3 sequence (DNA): TGTGCCAGCAGCTCACAACCTCCGGGACAGGGTAACAATGAGCAGTTCTTC. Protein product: CASSSQPPGQGNNEQFF.

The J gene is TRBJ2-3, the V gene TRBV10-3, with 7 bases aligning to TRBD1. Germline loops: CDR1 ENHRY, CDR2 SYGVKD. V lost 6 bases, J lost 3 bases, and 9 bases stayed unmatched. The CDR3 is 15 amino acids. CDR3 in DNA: TGTGCCATCAGGGAAAAACAGGGGTTAACAGATACGCAGTATTTT. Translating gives CAIREKQGLTDTQYF.

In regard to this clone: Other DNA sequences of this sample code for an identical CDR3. The CDR3 DNA sequence: TGTGCCAGCAGTGTCGAGAGCTCCTACAATGAGCAGTTCTTC. Translated: CASSVESSYNEQFF. The chain joins TRBV2 to TRBJ2-1; D remains ambiguous. V was shortened by 4 bases and J by 0 bases, with 7 bases between the two germline ends. The CDR3 is made up of 14 amino acids. The germline V gene has CDR1 SNHLY and CDR2 FYNNEI.

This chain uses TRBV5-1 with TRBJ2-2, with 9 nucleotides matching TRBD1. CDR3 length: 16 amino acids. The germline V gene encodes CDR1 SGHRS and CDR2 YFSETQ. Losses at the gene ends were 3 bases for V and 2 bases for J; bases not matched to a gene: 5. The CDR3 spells CASSSDRGRNTGELFF. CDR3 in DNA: TGCGCCAGCAGCTCCGACAGGGGGAGAAACACCGGGGAGCTGTTTTTT. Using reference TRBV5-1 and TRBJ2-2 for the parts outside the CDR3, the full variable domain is KAGVTQTPRYLIKTRGQQVTLSCSPISGHRSVSWYQQTPGQGLQFLFEYFSETQRNKGNFPGRFSGRQFSNSRSEMNVSTLELGDSALYLCASSSDRGRNTGELFFGEGSRLTVL.

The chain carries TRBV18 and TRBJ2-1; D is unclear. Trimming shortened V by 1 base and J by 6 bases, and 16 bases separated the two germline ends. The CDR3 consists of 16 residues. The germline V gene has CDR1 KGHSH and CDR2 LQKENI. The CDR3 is CASSPRSSQTPNEQFF. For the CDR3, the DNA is TGTGCCAGCTCACCACGTAGTAGCCAAACCCCCAATGAGCAGTTCTTC.

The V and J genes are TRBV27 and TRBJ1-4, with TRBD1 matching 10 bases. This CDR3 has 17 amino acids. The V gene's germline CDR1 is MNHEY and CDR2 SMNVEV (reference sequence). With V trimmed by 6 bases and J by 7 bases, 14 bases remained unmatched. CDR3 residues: CASSRGQGSVGGEKLFF. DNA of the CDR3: TGTGCCAGCAGCCGGGGACAGGGGAGTGTTGGGGGTGAAAAACTGTTTTTT.

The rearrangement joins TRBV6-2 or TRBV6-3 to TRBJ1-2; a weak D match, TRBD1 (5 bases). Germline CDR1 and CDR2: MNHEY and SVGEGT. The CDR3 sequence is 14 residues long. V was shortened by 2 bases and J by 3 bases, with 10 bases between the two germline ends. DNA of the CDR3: TGTGCCAGCAGTTACGCGACAGCTTACTATGGCTACACCTTC. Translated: CASSYATAYYGYTF.

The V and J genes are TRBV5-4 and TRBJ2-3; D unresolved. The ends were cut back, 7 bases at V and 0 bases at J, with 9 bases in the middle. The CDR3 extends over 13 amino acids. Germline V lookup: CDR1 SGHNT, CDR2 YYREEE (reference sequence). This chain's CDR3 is CASRSGSTDTQYF. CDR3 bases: TGTGCCAGCCGTTCAGGTAGCACAGATACGCAGTATTTT.

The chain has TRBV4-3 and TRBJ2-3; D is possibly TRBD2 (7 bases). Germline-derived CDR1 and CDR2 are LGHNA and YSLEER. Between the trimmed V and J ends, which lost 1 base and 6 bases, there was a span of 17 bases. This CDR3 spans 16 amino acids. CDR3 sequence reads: CASSQVVGGQQDTQYF. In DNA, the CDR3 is TGCGCCAGCAGCCAAGTCGTGGGGGGGCAACAGGATACGCAGTATTTT.

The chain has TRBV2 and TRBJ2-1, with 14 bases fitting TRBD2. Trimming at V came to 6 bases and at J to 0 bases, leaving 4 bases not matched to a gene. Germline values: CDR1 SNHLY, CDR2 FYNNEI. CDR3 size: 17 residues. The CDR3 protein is CASRTGTSGSSYNEQFF. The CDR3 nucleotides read TGTGCCAGCAGAACCGGGACTAGCGGGAGCTCCTACAATGAGCAGTTCTTC.

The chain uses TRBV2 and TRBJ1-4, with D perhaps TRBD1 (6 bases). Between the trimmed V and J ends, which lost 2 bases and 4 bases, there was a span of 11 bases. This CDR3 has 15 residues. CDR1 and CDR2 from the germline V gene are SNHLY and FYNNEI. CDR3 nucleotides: TGTGCCAGCAGTGAACAAGGGGGTGATAATGAAAAACTGTTTTTT. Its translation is CASSEQGGDNEKLFF.

CDR3 DNA sequence: TGTGCCAGCAGCCCTACTAGGAGGGAGCTGTTTTTT. It encodes CASSPTRRELFF. The V call is TRBV7-2, the J call TRBJ2-2, with a possible D match to TRBD2 (5 bases). Germline values: CDR1 SGHTA, CDR2 FQGNSA. V was trimmed by 5 bases and J by 9 bases, leaving 10 bases between them. This CDR3 comprises 12 residues.

CDR3 DNA sequence: TGCGCCAGCCCCGCCCCCCGGACCCAGGGAGAGACCCAGTACTTC. It is translated as CASPAPRTQGETQYF. This chain connects TRBV4-1 to TRBJ2-5, with TRBD1 as a possible D gene (5 bases). Trimming left V 8 bases short and J 4 bases short, with 20 bases between. CDR1 and CDR2 (germline): MGHRA, YSYEKL. The CDR3 has 15 amino acids.